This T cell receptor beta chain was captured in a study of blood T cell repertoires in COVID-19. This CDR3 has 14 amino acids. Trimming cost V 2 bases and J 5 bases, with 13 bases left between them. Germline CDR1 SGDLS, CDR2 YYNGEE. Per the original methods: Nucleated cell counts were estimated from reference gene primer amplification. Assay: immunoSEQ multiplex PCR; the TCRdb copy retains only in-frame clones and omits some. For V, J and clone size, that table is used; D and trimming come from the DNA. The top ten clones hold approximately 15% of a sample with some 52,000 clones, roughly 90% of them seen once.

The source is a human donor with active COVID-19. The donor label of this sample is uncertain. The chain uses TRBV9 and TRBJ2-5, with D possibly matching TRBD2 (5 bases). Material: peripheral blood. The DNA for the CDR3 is TGTGCCAGCAGCGTCGACTATCTTTTGGAGACCCAGTACTTC. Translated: CASSVDYLLETQYF.